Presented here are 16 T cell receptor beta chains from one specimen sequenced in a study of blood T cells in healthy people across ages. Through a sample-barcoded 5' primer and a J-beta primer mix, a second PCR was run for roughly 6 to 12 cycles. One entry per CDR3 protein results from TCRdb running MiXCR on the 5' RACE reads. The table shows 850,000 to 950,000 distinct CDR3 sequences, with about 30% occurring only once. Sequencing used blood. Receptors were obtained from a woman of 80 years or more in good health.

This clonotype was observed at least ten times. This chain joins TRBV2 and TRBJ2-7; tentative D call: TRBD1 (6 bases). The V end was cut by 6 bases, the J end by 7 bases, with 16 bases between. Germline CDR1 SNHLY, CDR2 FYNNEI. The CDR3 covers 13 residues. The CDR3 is CASRVQGSGEQYF. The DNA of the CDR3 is TGTGCCAGCAGGGTACAGGGTTCGGGGGAGCAGTACTTC.

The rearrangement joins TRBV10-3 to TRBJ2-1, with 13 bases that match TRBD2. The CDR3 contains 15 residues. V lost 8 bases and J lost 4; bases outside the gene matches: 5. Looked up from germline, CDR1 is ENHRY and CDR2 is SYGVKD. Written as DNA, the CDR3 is TGTGCCATCGGGGAGACTAGCGGGGGGTACAATGAGCAGTTCTTC. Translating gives CAIGETSGGYNEQFF.

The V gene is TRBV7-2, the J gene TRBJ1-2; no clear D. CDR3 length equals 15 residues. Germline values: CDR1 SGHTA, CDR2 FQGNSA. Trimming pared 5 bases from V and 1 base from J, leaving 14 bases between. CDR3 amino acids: CASSNREGGNYGYTF. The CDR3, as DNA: TGTGCCAGCAGCAACCGGGAGGGAGGTAACTATGGCTACACCTTC.

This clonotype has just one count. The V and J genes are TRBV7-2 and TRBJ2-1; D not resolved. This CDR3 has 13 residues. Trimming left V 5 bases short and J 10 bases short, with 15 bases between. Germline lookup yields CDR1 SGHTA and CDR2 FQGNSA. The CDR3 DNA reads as TGTGCCAGCAGCCAGCTTGGGCCCTACGAGCAGTTCTTC. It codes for CASSQLGPYEQFF. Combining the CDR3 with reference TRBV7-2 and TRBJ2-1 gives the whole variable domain GAGVSQSPSNKVTEKGKDVELRCDPISGHTALYWYRQSLGQGLEFLIYFQGNSAPDKSGLPSDRFSAERTGGSVSTLTIQRTQQEDSAVYLCASSQLGPYEQFFGPGTRLTVL.

CDR3 sequence: CSAILRDTGHQPQHF. CDR3 in DNA: TGCAGTGCAATTCTCCGGGACACCGGGCATCAGCCCCAGCATTTT. The V and J genes are TRBV20-1 and TRBJ1-5; weak D call: TRBD1 (6 bases). V was pared by 6 bases and J by 5 bases, with 20 bases between. From germline, CDR1 is DFQATT and CDR2 SNEGSKA (reference sequence). The CDR3 runs 15 residues.

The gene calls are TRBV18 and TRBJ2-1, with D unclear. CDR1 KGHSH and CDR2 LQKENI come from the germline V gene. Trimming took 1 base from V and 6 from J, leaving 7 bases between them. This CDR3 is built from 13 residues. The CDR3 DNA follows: TGTGCCAGCTCACCACAGTCCAGCAATGAGCAGTTCTTC. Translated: CASSPQSSNEQFF.

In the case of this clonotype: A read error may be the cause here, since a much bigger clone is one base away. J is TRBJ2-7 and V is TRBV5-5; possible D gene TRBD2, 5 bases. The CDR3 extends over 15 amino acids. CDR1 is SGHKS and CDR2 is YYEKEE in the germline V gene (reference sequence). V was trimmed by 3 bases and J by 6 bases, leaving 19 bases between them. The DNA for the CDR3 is TGTGCCAGCAGCTCGGTACAGCGAGGGTCGGCCGAGCAGTACTTC. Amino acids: CASSSVQRGSAEQYF.

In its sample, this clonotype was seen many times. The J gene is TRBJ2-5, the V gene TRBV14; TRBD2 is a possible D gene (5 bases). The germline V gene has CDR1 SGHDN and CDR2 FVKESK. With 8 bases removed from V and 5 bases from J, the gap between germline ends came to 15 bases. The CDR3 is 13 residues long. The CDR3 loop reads CASGRAFGETQYF. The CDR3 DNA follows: TGTGCCAGCGGGCGGGCCTTTGGGGAGACCCAGTACTTC.

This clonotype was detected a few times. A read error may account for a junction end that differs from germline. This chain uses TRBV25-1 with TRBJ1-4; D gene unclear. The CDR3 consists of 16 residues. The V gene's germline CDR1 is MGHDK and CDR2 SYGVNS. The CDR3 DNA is TGTGCCAGCAGTGATCCGCCGGGGAGCCCTAATGAAGAACTGTTTTTT. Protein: CASSDPPGSPNEELFF.

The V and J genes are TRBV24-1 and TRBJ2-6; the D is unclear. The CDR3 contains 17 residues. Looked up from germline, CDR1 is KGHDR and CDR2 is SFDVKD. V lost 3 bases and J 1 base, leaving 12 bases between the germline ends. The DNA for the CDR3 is TGTGCCACCAGTGATGGGGTCTCCCCTTCTGGGGCCAACGTCCTGACTTTC. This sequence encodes CATSDGVSPSGANVLTF.

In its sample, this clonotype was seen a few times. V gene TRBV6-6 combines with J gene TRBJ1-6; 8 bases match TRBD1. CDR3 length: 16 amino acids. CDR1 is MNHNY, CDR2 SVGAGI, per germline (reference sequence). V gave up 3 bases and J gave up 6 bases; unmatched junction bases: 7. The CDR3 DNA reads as TGTGCCAGCAGTTATGATCCCAGGGGGCTTAATTCACCCCTCCACTTT. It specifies CASSYDPRGLNSPLHF.

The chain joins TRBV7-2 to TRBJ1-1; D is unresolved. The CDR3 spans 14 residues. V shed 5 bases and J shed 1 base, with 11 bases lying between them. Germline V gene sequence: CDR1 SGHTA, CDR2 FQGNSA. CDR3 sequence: CASSAWAPNTEAFF. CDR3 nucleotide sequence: TGTGCCAGCAGCGCTTGGGCCCCGAACACTGAAGCTTTCTTT.

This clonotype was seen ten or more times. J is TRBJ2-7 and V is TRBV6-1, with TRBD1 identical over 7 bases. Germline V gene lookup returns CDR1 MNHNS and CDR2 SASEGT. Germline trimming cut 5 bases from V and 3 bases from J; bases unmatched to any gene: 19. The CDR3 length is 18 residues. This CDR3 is CASSPGGSWTGAYYEQYF. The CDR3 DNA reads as TGTGCCAGCAGTCCCGGCGGGTCCTGGACAGGCGCCTACTACGAGCAGTACTTC.

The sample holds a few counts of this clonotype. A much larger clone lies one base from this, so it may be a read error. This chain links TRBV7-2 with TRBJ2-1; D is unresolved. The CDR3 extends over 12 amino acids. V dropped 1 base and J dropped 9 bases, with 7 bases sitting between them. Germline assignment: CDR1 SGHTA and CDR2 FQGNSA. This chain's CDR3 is CASSLDGSEQFF. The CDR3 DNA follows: TGTGCCAGCAGCTTAGATGGCAGTGAGCAGTTCTTC.

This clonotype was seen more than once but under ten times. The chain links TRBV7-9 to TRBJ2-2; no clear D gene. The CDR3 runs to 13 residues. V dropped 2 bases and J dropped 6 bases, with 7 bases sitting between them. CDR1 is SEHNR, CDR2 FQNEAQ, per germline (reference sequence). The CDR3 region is CASSLLGSGELFF. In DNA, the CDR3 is TGTGCCAGCAGCTTATTGGGGTCCGGGGAGCTGTTTTTT.

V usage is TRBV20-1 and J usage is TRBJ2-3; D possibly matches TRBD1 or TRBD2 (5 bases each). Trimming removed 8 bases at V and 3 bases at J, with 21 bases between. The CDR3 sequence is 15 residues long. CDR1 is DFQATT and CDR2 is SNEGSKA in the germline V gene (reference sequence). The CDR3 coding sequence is TGCAGTAGACCGGCCGGGGCCCGAGCGACAGATACGCAGTATTTT. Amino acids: CSRPAGARATDTQYF.